This T cell receptor beta chain was captured in a study of identical twins. This clonotype appeared a few times. Trimming left V 5 bases short and J 3 bases short, with 11 bases between. Germline CDR1 SGHAT, CDR2 FQNNGV. This CDR3 comprises 14 residues. TCRdb fed the 5' RACE reads into MiXCR, producing one record per CDR3 protein. The sample contains some 460,000 distinct CDR3 sequences, 13% to 15% of which appear only once. These sequences were also reported in another study, on yellow fever vaccine responses in identical twins.

This receptor was taken from a woman aged 18-29 years in good health. This chain links TRBV11-2 with TRBJ2-1; D is uncertain. Sequenced material: CD4+ T cells sorted from blood. CDR3 sequence: CASSPDLVYNEQFF. The CDR3 region has the DNA TGTGCCAGCAGCCCGGACCTGGTCTACAATGAGCAGTTCTTC.